This T cell receptor (beta chain) was captured by sequencing in a study of shared clonotypes between healthy human individuals (dated by TCRdb to the early 2020s). General notes on the study: Two women and a few men aged 18 to 49 years were included in the cohort. The study deeply sequenced blood TCR repertoires of five healthy adults to estimate repertoire size and the extent of clonotype sharing between individuals. For each donor, three plates each were used for CD4 naive and CD4 memory, two plates were used for CD8 naive, and one plate was used for CD8 memory. Leukapheresis yielded between about 0.8 and 9.5 billion PBMCs per donor. Libraries were prepared and TCR repertoires were sequenced by different laboratories using diverse techniques, in order to increase sequencing depth and limit assay-specific biases.

Overall study outcomes, separate from this receptor: Based on pairwise subsampling, the degree of clonotype sharing among donors was expected to be affected by sequencing depth. The small number of donors limited the genetic and exposure-history diversity represented. Across four donors, around 5.4% of naive CD4, roughly 3.8% of naive CD8, around 2.1% of memory CD4, and 0.4% of memory CD8 clonotypes were shared. Only blood was sampled, and tissue TCR repertoires likely differ from those in blood. Clonotypes shared by all four sorted-subset donors showed higher generation probabilities than non-shared clonotypes. Rarefaction of sorted-subset datasets indicated incomplete sequencing despite the large sequencing depth. Larger estimated clonotype richness was generally found for naive subsets than for memory subsets.

Turning to this clone: Its antigen remains unidentified. There are no base qualities to consult, and no much larger clone falls within one base.

Using the deep immunoSEQ assay, TCR CDR3 regions were amplified from genomic DNA by multiplex PCR. Genomic DNA extracted from each cell subset was distributed evenly over all wells of several immunoSEQ 96-well plates, and each plate served as one replicate. For sorted subsets, each replicate PCR was loaded with about 0.2 ug genomic DNA, equivalent to 25,000 to 35,000 T cell genomes. Purified libraries were measured with a Qubit 3.0 fluorometer, size-checked on a Bioanalyzer 2100, and measured again with the KAPA Library Quantification kit. A separate single-read 150-cycle Illumina NextSeq 550 flow cell was used to sequence each immunoSEQ 96-well plate. On the study's bioinformatics: Because the immunoSEQ output included only junctional sequences and no quality scores, the filtering could not be the same as the filtering used for full-length reads. To assign V/J genes and CDR3, sequences were annotated against IMGT germline references using PyIR, a Python wrapper for IgBLAST v1.9. Reads were filtered out if the reads had weak V/J assignments (E-value above 1e-6), no CDR3, stop codons, out-of-frame junctions, or ambiguous translated residues. V3J clonotypes were defined as sequences sharing the same inferred V gene, J gene, and CDR3 amino acid sequence. To compute the percentage overlap between repertoires, the number of shared unique clonotypes was divided by the size of the smaller repertoire. Three approaches were used to assess repertoire richness: RTK rarefaction, the Chao1 estimator, and Recon v2.1 estimates of unobserved clonotypes. OLGA was used to compute generation probabilities for all TCRbeta clonotypes that the gDNA method yielded from four donors. This is the immuneACCESS table as TCRdb keeps it, with only in-frame sequences that have V and J called. A part of the clones is gone; compared with another copy, unresolved V genes explain less than half, and the rest is unexplained. V and J calls and clone size are those listed in that table; D and trimming were worked out from the DNA. Counted in this sample were roughly 2.5 million clones; approximately 90% of them appeared once. The ten largest account for over 0.12% of the sample.

The donors were healthy, HIV-negative adults who had no recently reported acute infections or vaccinations. Only Caucasian adults living in Nashville, Tennessee, USA were represented among the donors. CD4+ T cells were enriched through magnetic negative selection, after which naive cells were positively selected on CD45RA and the remaining negative fraction served as the memory subset. Blood was collected by leukapheresis, and PBMCs were isolated by Ficoll-Histopaque density gradient centrifugation and then cryopreserved in liquid nitrogen vapor phase. Analytical flow cytometry was used to check the purity and quantity of every magnetically sorted T cell population. Each sorted fraction had its genomic DNA isolated and then quantified by UV absorbance on a Nanodrop 2000c. The TCR originated in a man aged 18 to 30 in good health. Sequencing was performed on naive CD4+ T cells sorted from blood. The cell subset or site label, as the study defines it: CD45RA+ positively selected.

The CDR3 has the sequence CASSPLREGREQFF. The nucleotides are TGTGCCAGCTCACCATTGAGGGAGGGCCGAGAGCAGTTCTTC. The chain uses TRBV18 and TRBJ2-1; 7 bases in the middle match TRBD2. For this chain, trimming is 2 bases at the V end and 10 bases at the J end, and the number of junction bases without a gene match is 8. From the cysteine through the phenylalanine, the CDR3 covers 14 amino acids. The DNA shown is the 42-base CDR3, in frame from base 1. CDR1 and CDR2 are drawn from the germline V gene: KGHSH, LQKENI.